These 30 T cell receptor beta chains originate from one sample sequenced in a study of PD-1 blockade in classical Hodgkin lymphoma. Each patient's relapse followed autologous stem cell transplantation, and brentuximab vedotin exposure varied. Here immunoSEQ multiplex PCR was the method, and the copy in TCRdb shows in-frame clones only, minus some. The sample includes just over 50,000 clones, approximately 70% of them seen just once. The sequencing here drew on peripheral blood mononuclear cells (PBMCs), taken before the second cycle of nivolumab. The receptors stem from a human donor with classical Hodgkin lymphoma.

The CDR3 spells CASSATSGGTDTQYF. In DNA, the CDR3 is TGTGCCAGTAGCGCAACTAGCGGCGGCACAGATACGCAGTATTTT. The V call is TRBV19, the J call TRBJ2-3; 8 bases fit TRBD2. This CDR3 contains 15 residues. After removal of 6 bases from V and 1 base from J, the junction contained 6 bases not matched to a gene. CDR1 is LNHDA and CDR2 is SQIVND in the germline V gene (reference sequence). The full variable domain, its missing parts supplied by reference TRBV19 and TRBJ2-3, is DGGITQSPKYLFRKEGQNVTLSCEQNLNHDAMYWYRQDPGQGLRLIYYSQIVNDFQKGDIAEGYSVSREKKESFPLTVTSAQKNPTAFYLCASSATSGGTDTQYFGPGTRLTVL.

This chain's CDR3 is CASSLGTDTEAFF. The CDR3 DNA reads as TGCGCCAGCAGCCTGGGGACCGACACTGAAGCTTTCTTT. The chain uses TRBV5-1 and TRBJ1-1, with a possible D match to TRBD1 (5 bases). The germline V gene encodes CDR1 SGHRS and CDR2 YFSETQ. Trimming pared 4 bases from V and 3 bases from J, leaving 10 bases between. The CDR3 length is 13 residues.

This chain's CDR3 is CASSLVGGGQAFF. The CDR3 nucleotides are TGTGCCAGCAGCCTCGTCGGAGGGGGGCAAGCTTTCTTT. The V call is TRBV9, the J call TRBJ1-1; possibly TRBD1 for D (6 bases). Germline V gene lookup returns CDR1 SGDLS and CDR2 YYNGEE. V was clipped by 4 bases and J by 9 bases, with 16 bases between them. CDR3 length equals 13 residues.

This clone was counted a few times. The J gene is TRBJ2-7, the V gene TRBV6-5, with D possibly matching TRBD1 (5 bases). Germline CDR1 is MNHEY and CDR2 is SVGAGI. This CDR3 comprises 16 residues. V was shortened by 0 bases and J by 1 base, with 13 bases between the two germline ends. The CDR3 loop is CASSYSRSGLSYEQYF. As DNA, the CDR3 is TGTGCCAGCAGTTACTCGAGGTCAGGGCTATCCTACGAGCAGTACTTC.

This clone was observed at least ten times. The chain links TRBV6-6 to TRBJ2-7; TRBD2 agrees at 7 bases. V was clipped by 0 bases and J by 9 bases; unmatched bases: 5. This CDR3 has 13 residues. The germline gives CDR1 MNHNY, CDR2 SVGAGI (reference sequence). This chain's CDR3 is CASSYSTSTGQYF. As DNA, the CDR3 is TGTGCCAGCAGTTACTCGACTAGCACAGGGCAGTACTTC.

In its sample, this clone was seen once. The chain has TRBV18 and TRBJ2-1, with 7 bases that match TRBD2. The CDR3 covers 14 residues. Germline V gene lookup returns CDR1 KGHSH and CDR2 LQKENI. Trimming took 2 bases from V and 7 from J; bases not matched to a gene: 5. The CDR3 here is CASSPAGATNEQFF. In nucleotides, the CDR3 is TGTGCCAGCTCACCAGCGGGAGCGACGAATGAGCAGTTCTTC.

The CDR3, as DNA: TGTGCCAGCAGCCCCTGGTGGGGGACTGGAAACACCATATATTTT. This gives the protein CASSPWWGTGNTIYF. The chain combines TRBV7-2 with TRBJ1-3; weak D call: TRBD1 (5 bases). The CDR3 totals 15 residues. The ends were cut back, 5 bases at V and 2 bases at J, with 13 bases in the middle. Per the germline V gene, CDR1 is SGHTA and CDR2 is FQGNSA.

Concerning this clone itself: Other DNA sequences within the sample encode an identical CDR3. The chain carries TRBV6-5 and TRBJ1-2; D is uncertain. The germline gives CDR1 MNHEY, CDR2 SVGAGI. CDR3 length equals 13 residues. Trimming pared 0 bases from V and 2 bases from J, leaving 4 bases between. CDR3 sequence reads: CASSYSGNYGYTF. CDR3 in DNA: TGTGCCAGCAGTTACTCTGGCAACTATGGCTACACCTTC.

This rearrangement joins TRBV18 to TRBJ1-5, with a possible D match to TRBD1 (6 bases). V lost 2 bases, J lost 4 bases, and 9 bases lay in between. The CDR3 consists of 14 residues. Germline CDR1 is KGHSH and CDR2 is LQKENI. The CDR3 spells CASSPLGGNQPQHF. In DNA, the CDR3 is TGTGCCAGCTCACCATTAGGGGGGAATCAGCCCCAGCATTTT.

This clone appeared a single time. The CDR3 DNA is TGTGCCAGCAGTTTGCCTCTTATTAGTGAGCAGTTCTTC. This codes for CASSLPLISEQFF. The genes are TRBV28 and TRBJ2-1; D not resolved. This CDR3 spans 13 amino acids. V dropped 3 bases and J dropped 9 bases, with 12 bases sitting between them. Per the germline V gene, CDR1 is MDHEN and CDR2 is SYDVKM.

This clone was counted a single time. The J gene is TRBJ2-3, the V gene TRBV4-3, with 10 positions matching TRBD1. The CDR3 covers 18 residues. CDR1 and CDR2 (germline): LGHNA, YSLEER. V lost 3 bases, J lost 2 bases, and 11 bases stayed unmatched. The CDR3 DNA is TGCGCCAGCAGCCAGTCAGCCGGGACAGGGGCTTCCACAGATACGCAGTATTTT. Residues: CASSQSAGTGASTDTQYF.

J is TRBJ1-1 and V is TRBV6-6, with D possibly being TRBD1 (5 bases). CDR3 length equals 14 residues. Germline values: CDR1 MNHNY, CDR2 SVGAGI (reference sequence). Trimming cost V 2 bases and J 0 bases, with 7 bases left between them. CDR3 residues: CASSYGALNTEAFF. CDR3 sequence (DNA): TGTGCCAGCAGTTACGGGGCCTTGAACACTGAAGCTTTCTTT.

The chain has TRBV19 and TRBJ2-5; perhaps TRBD2 as D (5 bases). This CDR3 has 13 amino acids. Trimming took 1 base from V and 4 from J, leaving 7 bases between them. CDR1 is LNHDA, CDR2 SQIVND, per germline (reference sequence). The CDR3 DNA reads as TGTGCCAGTAGTATAGGTAGCGTAGAGACCCAGTACTTC. Translated: CASSIGSVETQYF.

In this sample, this clone turned up many times. The genes are TRBV30 and TRBJ2-3; tentatively, D is TRBD1 or TRBD2 (6 bases each). Germline V gene lookup returns CDR1 GTSNPN and CDR2 SVGIG (reference sequence). V lost 1 base and J 4 bases, leaving 9 bases between the germline ends. The CDR3 spans 13 residues. In DNA, the CDR3 is TGTGCCTGGAGTGGGAGGGGGGCAGATACGCAGTATTTT. Encoded protein: CAWSGRGADTQYF.

The chain has TRBV7-9 and TRBJ2-7; 7 bases agree with TRBD2. This CDR3 spans 15 amino acids. CDR1 and CDR2 from the germline V gene are SEHNR and FQNEAQ (reference sequence). Losses at the gene ends were 5 bases for V and 0 bases for J; bases not matched to a gene: 7. The CDR3 reads CASSIRGDSSYEQYF. The DNA for the CDR3 is TGTGCCAGCAGCATCCGGGGGGATAGCTCCTACGAGCAGTACTTC.

J is TRBJ1-5 and V is TRBV30; 9 nucleotides agree with TRBD1. The junction had 2 bases not matched to a gene; V was cut back by 0 bases and J by 5 bases. CDR1 and CDR2 from the germline V gene are GTSNPN and SVGIG (reference sequence). The CDR3 extends over 14 amino acids. The CDR3 region has the DNA TGTGCCTGGAGTGTAGGGACAGGGTATCAGCCCCAGCATTTT. It encodes CAWSVGTGYQPQHF.

The chain couples TRBV5-8 to TRBJ1-1; 7 nucleotides match TRBD1. V was pared by 5 bases and J by 4 bases, with 8 bases of the junction left unmatched. Germline CDR1 is SGHTS and CDR2 is YDEGEE. This CDR3 is 14 amino acids long. The CDR3 protein is CASRRDSLTTEAFF. DNA for the CDR3: TGTGCCAGCAGACGGGACAGCCTGACCACTGAAGCTTTCTTT.

The chain employs TRBV9 and TRBJ2-7, with D tentatively TRBD1 (5 bases). Germline V lookup: CDR1 SGDLS, CDR2 YYNGEE. V gave up 0 bases and J gave up 2 bases, with 12 bases separating them. The CDR3 sequence is 15 residues long. The CDR3 DNA is TGTGCCAGCAGCGTAGCTACAGGTTGGACCTACGAGCAGTACTTC. The encoded protein is CASSVATGWTYEQYF.

The chain is built from TRBV18 and TRBJ2-7; D is possibly TRBD1 or TRBD2 (5 bases each). Trimming took off 3 bases at V and 7 bases at J, with 16 bases between the two ends. The CDR3 sequence is 14 residues long. Germline V gene sequence: CDR1 KGHSH, CDR2 LQKENI. This chain's CDR3 is CASSPGVTTWEQYF. CDR3 in DNA: TGTGCCAGCTCACCGGGGGTTACTACGTGGGAGCAGTACTTC.

The gene calls are TRBV19 and TRBJ2-7, with 12 bases lining up with TRBD2. V trimming: 5 bases; J trimming: 3 bases; junction bases outside the gene matches: 11. Germline V gene sequence: CDR1 LNHDA, CDR2 SQIVND (reference sequence). The CDR3 consists of 17 residues. CDR3 in amino acids: CASSLRLAGAQHYEQYF. The CDR3 nucleotides read TGTGCCAGTAGTCTAAGACTAGCGGGAGCGCAACACTACGAGCAGTACTTC.

This clone has just a few counts. The rearrangement links TRBV6-1 to TRBJ1-2, with 7 bases matching TRBD1. The CDR3 has 13 amino acids. Germline-derived CDR1 and CDR2 are MNHNS and SASEGT. The V gene end was trimmed by 5 bases and the J gene end by 6 bases; junction bases not matched to a gene: 6. Written as DNA, the CDR3 is TGTGCCAGCAGTAGTCAGGGGGGTGATGGCTACACCTTC. Its translation is CASSSQGGDGYTF.

V and J are TRBV2 and TRBJ1-5; D gene uncertain. The germline V and J ends were trimmed by 5 bases and 5 bases, with 13 bases remaining between them. Per germline, CDR1 SNHLY and CDR2 FYNNEI. The length of the CDR3 is 14 residues. The CDR3: CASSSVGSDQPQHF. Written as DNA, the CDR3 is TGTGCCAGCAGTTCTGTGGGCAGCGATCAGCCCCAGCATTTT.

A note on this clone: Other DNA sequences in this sample translate to the same CDR3. This chain uses TRBV27 with TRBJ1-3; no clear D. Germline CDR1 is MNHEY and CDR2 is SMNVEV (reference sequence). Trimming removed 5 bases from V and 0 bases from J, with 8 bases in between. This CDR3 spans 14 amino acids. The CDR3 loop reads CASSPGFSGNTIYF. The CDR3, as DNA: TGTGCCAGCAGTCCCGGGTTCTCTGGAAACACCATATATTTT.

The V and J genes are TRBV7-8 and TRBJ2-5, with D perhaps TRBD1 (6 bases). The CDR3 is 15 amino acids. Deletions cut 2 bases from V and 2 bases from J, with 12 bases between. Germline CDR1 and CDR2: SGHVS and FQNEAQ. The CDR3 DNA follows: TGTGCCAGCAGCTTAAGTTCGGGACAACAAGAGACCCAGTACTTC. Its protein is CASSLSSGQQETQYF.

J is TRBJ2-7 and V is TRBV10-1; D gene unclear. This CDR3 has 9 residues. Germline V gene lookup returns CDR1 WNHNN and CDR2 SYGVQD (reference sequence). V lost 7 bases to trimming and J lost 7 bases, with 5 bases between them. CDR3 DNA: TGCGCCAGCAAGAGAGAGCAGTACTTC. Amino acids: CASKREQYF.

The chain combines TRBV10-3 with TRBJ1-2; 7 nucleotides agree with TRBD1. Germline CDR1 ENHRY, CDR2 SYGVKD. This CDR3 has 15 amino acids. Trimming took 3 bases from V and 3 from J; bases not matched to a gene: 7. CDR3 loop: CAISEGQVGDYGYTF. As DNA, the CDR3 is TGTGCCATCAGTGAAGGACAGGTTGGGGACTATGGCTACACCTTC.

The chain has TRBV4-2 and TRBJ2-4; D possibly corresponds to TRBD2 (5 bases). Germline CDR1 and CDR2: LGHNA and YNFKEQ. The CDR3 contains 15 residues. Deletions cut 4 bases from V and 1 base from J, with 11 bases between. The CDR3 loop reads CASSLIGMAKNIQYF. The CDR3 DNA reads as TGTGCCAGCAGCCTAATCGGGATGGCCAAAAACATTCAGTACTTC.

The chain carries TRBV12-5 and TRBJ2-1; 9 bases match TRBD2. The V and J ends lost 2 bases and 8 bases, in that order; junction bases with no gene match: 7. Germline V CDR1 and CDR2: LGHNT, FRNRAP. This CDR3 has 15 residues. CDR3 sequence reads: CASGLRLAGRYEQFF. CDR3 DNA: TGTGCTAGTGGTTTGCGCCTAGCGGGGCGCTATGAGCAGTTCTTC. Drawing the rest from reference TRBV12-5 and TRBJ2-1, the complete variable domain is DARVTQTPRHKVTEMGQEVTMRCQPILGHNTVFWYRQTMMQGLELLAYFRNRAPLDDSGMPKDRFSAEMPDATLATLKIQPSEPRDSAVYFCASGLRLAGRYEQFFGPGTRLTVL.

The chain couples TRBV5-1 to TRBJ2-7; 9 bases align to TRBD1. Germline V gene data show CDR1 as SGHRS and CDR2 as YFSETQ. Trimming cost V 4 bases and J 5 bases; bases outside gene matches: 7. This CDR3 has 14 amino acids. Written as DNA, the CDR3 is TGCGCCAGCAGCGAAGGGACAGGGAGGCACGAGCAGTACTTC. As protein: CASSEGTGRHEQYF.

The chain combines TRBV18 with TRBJ1-2; D possibly corresponds to TRBD1 (6 bases). This CDR3 has 16 residues. Germline loops: CDR1 KGHSH, CDR2 LQKENI. Trimming left V 0 bases short and J 7 bases short, with 18 bases between. Here the CDR3 DNA reads TGTGCCAGCTCACCACCGAACCCGACAGGCCGTGGTGGCTACACCTTC. This codes for CASSPPNPTGRGGYTF.